What follows are 17 T cell receptor beta chains derived from one specimen sequenced in a study of blood T cell repertoires in COVID-19. Sequencing was performed with immunoSEQ multiplex PCR; in TCRdb, only in-frame clones are kept and a portion is missing. Of approximately 110,000 clones listed, 70% to 85% are singletons. The sequencing input was peripheral blood. Receptors were obtained from a human donor with acute or convalescent COVID-19. The donor label of this sample is uncertain.

This clone was seen a few times. The V call is TRBV7-3, the J call TRBJ2-1; 8 bases are a match to TRBD2. This CDR3 is built from 16 residues. V lost 1 base and J lost 9; bases outside the gene matches: 11. The germline gives CDR1 SGHTA, CDR2 FQGTGA. This CDR3 is CASSLMSGLGISEQFF. The CDR3 DNA reads TGTGCCAGCAGCTTAATGTCGGGACTAGGCATCAGTGAGCAGTTCTTC.

This chain joins TRBV5-1 and TRBJ1-5, with D maybe TRBD1 (5 bases). There are 15 residues in the CDR3. With 4 bases removed from V and 3 bases from J, the gap between germline ends came to 14 bases. CDR1 and CDR2 (germline): SGHRS, YFSETQ. CDR3 region: CASSPGQGYNQPQHF. DNA of the CDR3: TGCGCCAGCAGCCCTGGGCAGGGTTACAATCAGCCCCAGCATTTT.

The chain couples TRBV27 to TRBJ2-5; no clear D. V lost 0 bases to trimming and J lost 4 bases, with 12 bases between them. Germline values: CDR1 MNHEY, CDR2 SMNVEV (reference sequence). This CDR3 has 15 amino acids. The chain's CDR3 is CASSLSTRSGETQYF. The CDR3 DNA follows: TGTGCCAGCAGTTTATCCACGCGGAGTGGAGAGACCCAGTACTTC.

This chain joins TRBV7-9 and TRBJ2-4; a weak D match, TRBD1 (6 bases). Germline V CDR1 and CDR2: SEHNR, FQNEAQ (reference sequence). The CDR3 sequence is 16 residues long. The ends were cut back, 0 bases at V and 0 bases at J, with 9 bases in the middle. Here the CDR3 reads CASSLARGQAKNIQYF. CDR3 nucleotide sequence: TGTGCCAGCAGCTTAGCAAGGGGACAAGCCAAAAACATTCAGTACTTC.

The chain joins TRBV11-2 to TRBJ1-1, with D maybe TRBD1 (5 bases). This CDR3 spans 14 amino acids. The germline CDR1 and CDR2 sequences are SGHAT and FQNNGV. V lost 5 bases and J lost 6, with 16 bases in between. The CDR3 region is CASSPRGGGAEAFF. For the CDR3, the DNA is TGTGCCAGCAGCCCCCGGGGGGGAGGGGCTGAAGCTTTCTTT. The variable domain in full, with the rest retrieved from reference TRBV11-2 and TRBJ1-1, is EAGVAQSPRYKIIEKRQSVAFWCNPISGHATLYWYQQILGQGPKLLIQFQNNGVVDDSQLPKDRFSAERLKGVDSTLKIQPAKLEDSAVYLCASSPRGGGAEAFFGQGTRLTVV.

A remark on this clone: Other DNA sequences in the sample encode the same CDR3. The chain joins TRBV2 to TRBJ1-2; perhaps TRBD1 as D (6 bases). The CDR3 is made up of 13 amino acids. Germline-derived CDR1 and CDR2 are SNHLY and FYNNEI. The V and J ends lost 5 bases and 5 bases respectively, with 12 bases between them. The CDR3 region has the DNA TGTGCCAGCAGTCTCAGGGGTGGATATGGCTACACCTTC. Amino acid sequence: CASSLRGGYGYTF.

V usage is TRBV3-1 (or the pseudogene TRBV3-2) and J usage is TRBJ2-1, with TRBD2 identical over 7 bases. V was clipped by 8 bases and J by 5 bases; unmatched bases: 9. CDR3 size: 14 residues. CDR1 LGHDT and CDR2 YNNKEL come from the germline V gene (reference sequence). CDR3 residues: CASGRLAPDNEQFF. The DNA for the CDR3 is TGTGCCAGCGGACGACTAGCCCCCGACAATGAGCAGTTCTTC.

The chain uses TRBV9 and TRBJ1-3, with 10 positions matching TRBD1. There are 16 residues in the CDR3. Trimming at V came to 4 bases and at J to 7 bases, leaving 11 bases not matched to a gene. The germline gives CDR1 SGDLS, CDR2 YYNGEE. In nucleotides, the CDR3 is TGTGCCAGCAGCCCGGCGGGACAGGGGCCGCCGAACACCATATATTTT. Protein product: CASSPAGQGPPNTIYF.

This chain joins TRBV5-1 and TRBJ2-3; D perhaps matches TRBD2 (7 bases). The CDR3 covers 14 residues. From germline, CDR1 is SGHRS and CDR2 YFSETQ. The V gene lost 10 bases and the J gene lost 6 bases, with 21 bases spanning the gap. The CDR3 region has the DNA TGCGCCTCTACAGAGGGGGGGGTAGCTGATACGCAGTATTTT. Residues: CASTEGGVADTQYF.

This clone was seen just once. This chain uses TRBV6-5 with TRBJ1-1; 7 bases are a match to TRBD1. V trimming: 6 bases; J trimming: 6 bases; junction bases outside the gene matches: 10. CDR1 and CDR2 (germline): MNHEY, SVGAGI. There are 14 residues in the CDR3. CDR3 region: CASRATGVFAEAFF. The CDR3 DNA reads as TGTGCCAGCAGGGCTACAGGGGTTTTCGCTGAAGCTTTCTTT.

This clone has more than one count but fewer than ten. The gene calls are TRBV12-5 and TRBJ1-5; D possibly corresponds to TRBD1 (6 bases). Trimming cost V 5 bases and J 4 bases, with 9 bases left between them. The CDR3 spans 13 residues. The germline V gene encodes CDR1 LGHNT and CDR2 FRNRAP. CDR3 bases: TGTGCTAGTGGTACCGACAGGAATCAGCCCCAGCATTTT. Translating gives CASGTDRNQPQHF.

The chain is built from TRBV18 and TRBJ1-3; no definite D call. The CDR3 contains 12 residues. In germline, CDR1 is KGHSH, CDR2 LQKENI. Trimming took 3 bases from V and 4 from J, leaving 4 bases between them. The CDR3 coding sequence is TGTGCCAGCTCACCTCCGGGAAACACCATATATTTT. It yields the protein CASSPPGNTIYF.

The chain has TRBV3-1 (or the pseudogene TRBV3-2) and TRBJ2-5; D not resolved. The CDR3 sequence is 14 residues long. Trimming shortened V by 2 bases and J by 4 bases, and 11 bases separated the two germline ends. The germline V gene encodes CDR1 LGHDT and CDR2 YNNKEL (reference sequence). The CDR3 sequence: CASSQLGYRETQYF. The CDR3 DNA is TGTGCCAGCAGCCAACTGGGCTATAGAGAGACCCAGTACTTC.

This clone was seen only once. The chain uses TRBV5-5 and TRBJ1-2, with D possibly being TRBD1 (5 bases). The CDR3 has 16 amino acids. CDR1 and CDR2 from the germline V gene are SGHKS and YYEKEE (reference sequence). Trimming took 2 bases from V and 13 from J, leaving 27 bases between them. The CDR3 coding sequence is TGTGCCAGCAGCTTACGGGGGGGAGACTTCTATAGGTCCTCCACCTTC. This codes for CASSLRGGDFYRSSTF.

The chain links TRBV11-2 to TRBJ2-3; TRBD1 might be the D (8 bases). From germline, CDR1 is SGHAT and CDR2 FQNNGV. The CDR3 runs to 16 residues. V shed 3 bases and J shed 1 base, with 14 bases lying between them. CDR3 nucleotide sequence: TGTGCCAGCAGCTTTTGGACAGGGAGGGGCACAGATACGCAGTATTTT. Translated: CASSFWTGRGTDTQYF.

This clone showed up just once. The chain joins TRBV5-1 to TRBJ1-6, with D unresolved. Germline values: CDR1 SGHRS, CDR2 YFSETQ. The CDR3 loop spans 14 amino acids. Trimming stripped 5 bases from V and 7 bases from J, with 13 bases between. CDR3 region: CASSSEGGNSPLHF. In DNA form, the CDR3 reads TGCGCCAGCAGTTCCGAGGGAGGGAATTCACCCCTCCACTTT.

The CDR3: CAWSIGWTGATNYGYTF. The DNA for the CDR3 is TGTGCCTGGAGTATCGGCTGGACAGGAGCTACTAACTATGGCTACACCTTC. The rearrangement joins TRBV30 to TRBJ1-2; 7 nucleotides align to TRBD1. Germline lookup yields CDR1 GTSNPN and CDR2 SVGIG (reference sequence). The CDR3 sequence is 17 residues long. V was clipped by 2 bases and J by 0 bases; unmatched bases: 12.